Reported below is one T cell receptor beta chain. Its specificity is not known. The germline CDR1 and CDR2 sequences are MNHNS and SASEGT. The CDR3 loop spans 13 amino acids. V was pared by 3 bases and J by 5 bases, with 10 bases between. Sample treatment: roughly 18 received Ad26.COV2.S at low or high dose, single or two shots; roughly 5 received placebo; per-sample allocation not given. Specimens were obtained on day 63 following the first vaccine or placebo injection. These data originate in a study of Ad26.COV2.S vaccination and SARS-CoV-2 variants. Turning to the study itself: Into the muscle, Ad26.COV2.S was dosed once or twice, 56 days apart. Study-wide results and caveats: Participants in the vaccine arm had higher spike-specific TCR breadth; placebo recipients had lower.

Some clones are missing from TCRdb's copy, which holds only in-frame ones; the method was immunoSEQ multiplex PCR. This table has hundreds of thousands of clones, approximately 92% appearing once. The source of this sequence is a person aged 18 to 65 who received the Ad26.COV2.S COVID-19 vaccine or a placebo. The J gene is TRBJ2-5, the V gene TRBV6-1, with D unresolved. The specimen was peripheral blood, collected in a trial of Ad26.COV2.S vaccine versus placebo. The CDR3: CASSDIGRETQYF. CDR3 nucleotides: TGTGCCAGCAGTGATATAGGGCGGGAGACCCAGTACTTC.